This is a list of T cell receptor beta chains from one sample in a study of shared clonotypes between healthy human individuals. The protocol was immunoSEQ multiplex PCR, while the TCRdb copy is restricted to in-frame clones and leaves out a portion. The sample lists about 2 million clones, 95% seen once, with roughly 0.13% in the top ten. The material sequenced was naive CD4+ T cells sorted from blood. The receptor source for this set is a man between 18 and 29 years old in good health. The CDR3 runs from the conserved cysteine through the conserved F or W. D genes are given only for firm matches. Clone sizes are given selectively: once, few, many, or a class where the clone is expanded.

V gene: TRBV27
clone size: NA
D gene: NA
J gene: TRBJ2-6
CDR3 DNA: TGTGCCAGCAGTTTATCGTGGGGGATCTCTGGGGCCAACGTCCTGACTTTC
CDR3 protein: CASSLSWGISGANVLTF

V gene: TRBV4-3
clone size: NA
D gene: TRBD2
J gene: TRBJ2-7
CDR3 DNA: TGCGCCAGCAGCCAACTGCCCCCTTCTAGCGGGAGCTCCTACGAGCAGTACTTC
CDR3 protein: CASSQLPPSSGSSYEQYF

V gene: TRBV9
clone size: NA
D gene: NA
J gene: TRBJ1-3
CDR3 DNA: TGTGCCAGCAGCGTCGGACAGTGGGGGAACACCATATATTTT
CDR3 protein: CASSVGQWGNTIYF

V gene: TRBV7-8
clone size: NA
D gene: NA
J gene: TRBJ2-1
CDR3 DNA: TGTGCCAGCAGCGTTAAACGGGGAGCCTACAATGAGCAGTTCTTC
CDR3 protein: CASSVKRGAYNEQFF

V gene: TRBV4-2
clone size: NA
D gene: TRBD2
J gene: TRBJ2-2
CDR3 DNA: TGTGCCAGCAGCCAAGAGGTGATAGCGGGGGGAAACACCGGGGAGCTGTTTTTT
CDR3 protein: CASSQEVIAGGNTGELFF

V gene: TRBV28
clone size: NA
D gene: NA
J gene: TRBJ2-3
CDR3 DNA: TGTGCCAGCAGTTTCCAGGGGGATACGCAGTATTTT
CDR3 protein: CASSFQGDTQYF

V gene: TRBV10-3
clone size: NA
D gene: TRBD1
J gene: TRBJ2-3
CDR3 DNA: TGTGCCATCCGGGACAGTGACACAGATACGCAGTATTTT
CDR3 protein: CAIRDSDTDTQYF

V gene: TRBV2
clone size: NA
D gene: TRBD1
J gene: TRBJ1-5
CDR3 DNA: TGTGCCAGCAGTAGACAGGGGGCCACTGAGCCCCAGCATTTT
CDR3 protein: CASSRQGATEPQHF

V gene: TRBV9
clone size: NA
D gene: NA
J gene: TRBJ1-3
CDR3 DNA: TGTGCCAGCAGCCCTCCCGGGGGAGGAAACACCATATATTTT
CDR3 protein: CASSPPGGGNTIYF

V gene: TRBV6-1
clone size: NA
D gene: NA
J gene: TRBJ2-7
CDR3 DNA: TGTGCCAGCACCTTGGGACTTCTCGAGCAGTACTTC
CDR3 protein: CASTLGLLEQYF

V gene: TRBV5-1
clone size: NA
D gene: NA
J gene: TRBJ1-2
CDR3 DNA: TGCGCCAGCAGCTCGACCCCAAACAGGGAGGGGAGCTACACCTTC
CDR3 protein: CASSSTPNREGSYTF

V gene: TRBV7-9
clone size: NA
D gene: TRBD1
J gene: TRBJ2-7
CDR3 DNA: TGTGCCAGCAGCTTAGGGCGGACAGGGTGGACCGACGACGAGCAGTACTTC
CDR3 protein: CASSLGRTGWTDDEQYF

V gene: TRBV5-6
clone size: NA
D gene: TRBD1
J gene: TRBJ1-4
CDR3 DNA: TGTGCCAGCAGCTTGAACAGGGGATTAGCTAATGAAAAACTGTTTTTT
CDR3 protein: CASSLNRGLANEKLFF

V gene: TRBV10-3
clone size: NA
D gene: NA
J gene: TRBJ2-7
CDR3 DNA: TGTGCCATCAGCCCGCAGGGGGGCGAGCAGTACTTC
CDR3 protein: CAISPQGGEQYF

V gene: TRBV27
clone size: NA
D gene: TRBD1
J gene: TRBJ2-2
CDR3 DNA: TGTGCCAGCAGTTTTGAACAGGGGGCAATCGGGGAGCTGTTTTTT
CDR3 protein: CASSFEQGAIGELFF

V gene: TRBV25-1
clone size: many
D gene: TRBD1
J gene: TRBJ2-7
CDR3 DNA: TGTGCCAGCAGTGAAATGGGGACAGGGACGCTCCACGAGCAGTACTTC
CDR3 protein: CASSEMGTGTLHEQYF

V gene: TRBV7-9
clone size: NA
D gene: TRBD1
J gene: TRBJ2-3
CDR3 DNA: TGTGCCAGCAGCTCGCGACGGGACAGGGACACAGATACGCAGTATTTT
CDR3 protein: CASSSRRDRDTDTQYF

V gene: TRBV27
clone size: NA
D gene: NA
J gene: TRBJ2-1
CDR3 DNA: TGTGCCAGCAGTTCTCTCAGGGACCCCAGAAGCTCCTACAATGAGCAGTTCTTC
CDR3 protein: CASSSLRDPRSSYNEQFF

V gene: TRBV6-6
clone size: NA
D gene: TRBD2
J gene: TRBJ2-7
CDR3 DNA: TGTGCCAGCAGTTATATGGCGGGGGGCTCCTACGAGCAGTACTTC
CDR3 protein: CASSYMAGGSYEQYF

V gene: TRBV6-5
clone size: NA
D gene: TRBD1
J gene: TRBJ2-1
CDR3 DNA: TGTGCCAGCAGTTCTACAGGGGGCAAGCGATACAATGAGCAGTTCTTC
CDR3 protein: CASSSTGGKRYNEQFF